The source of this T cell receptor beta chain is a study of shared clonotypes between healthy human individuals. The germline V gene encodes CDR1 MNHEY and CDR2 SMNVEV (reference sequence). The CDR3 is 15 amino acids. V lost 6 bases and J lost 7, with 22 bases in between. The protocol was immunoSEQ multiplex PCR, while the TCRdb copy is restricted to in-frame clones and leaves out a portion. The data hold approximately 980,000 clones, with around three quarters observed a single time. This clonotype was sampled from a man in his late teens or twenties in good health. The sample taken for sequencing was memory CD4+ T cells sorted from blood. As for subset: CD45RA-negative fraction. This chain uses TRBV27 with TRBJ2-7, with D tentatively TRBD1 or TRBD2 (5 bases each). The CDR3 sequence is CASRPQGLVGSEQYF. CDR3 bases: TGTGCCAGCAGACCCCAGGGTCTGGTTGGGAGTGAGCAGTACTTC.